What follows are 20 T cell receptor beta chains derived from one specimen sequenced in a study of T cell repertoires in cytomegalovirus infection. These receptors lack a known antigen. Each CDR3 protein is one row after TCRdb ran MiXCR on the reads. The table records approximately 100,000 distinct CDR3 sequences, roughly 41% of them present only once. The sample was CD8+ T cells from cultured PBMCs, taken from culture after CMV antigen stimulation. These TCRs come from a human donor in good health (CMV status not recorded). Some clones in this sample may be carry-over from other donors' samples.

Note on this clonotype: A much larger clone is a single base away; this may be a read error. This chain joins TRBV12-3 or TRBV12-4 and TRBJ2-1; TRBD2 might be the D (5 bases). The CDR3 has 16 residues. V was pared by 5 bases and J by 1 base, with 15 bases between. The CDR3 region has the DNA TGTGCCAGCAGTGTCGAGGGAGAGGGATCCTACAATGAGCAGTTCTTC. Protein product: CASSVEGEGSYNEQFF.

The chain is built from TRBV7-2 and TRBJ2-7; tentatively, D is TRBD1 (6 bases). The CDR3 covers 16 residues. CDR1 SGHTA and CDR2 FQGNSA come from the germline V gene. V lost 0 bases and J 2 bases, leaving 14 bases between the germline ends. CDR3 protein: CASSLASDRPTYEQYF. DNA for the CDR3: TGTGCCAGCAGCTTAGCGTCTGACAGGCCTACCTACGAGCAGTACTTC. Looking up the rest from reference TRBV7-2 and TRBJ2-7 gives the full variable domain: GAGVSQSPSNKVTEKGKDVELRCDPISGHTALYWYRQSLGQGLEFLIYFQGNSAPDKSGLPSDRFSAERTGGSVSTLTIQRTQQEDSAVYLCASSLASDRPTYEQYFGPGTRLTVT.

The chain joins TRBV7-9 to TRBJ2-7; 12 positions agree with TRBD2. CDR3 length equals 15 residues. V was clipped by 5 bases and J by 4 bases; unmatched bases: 6. CDR1 and CDR2 from the germline V gene are SEHNR and FQNEAQ (reference sequence). The DNA for the CDR3 is TGTGCCAGCAGCCACGGGACTAGCGGGTATTACGAGCAGTACTTC. Its translation: CASSHGTSGYYEQYF. The variable domain in full, completed from reference TRBV7-9 and TRBJ2-7, reads DTGVSQNPRHKITKRGQNVTFRCDPISEHNRLYWYRQTLGQGPEFLTYFQNEAQLEKSRLLSDRFSAERPKGSFSTLEIQRTEQGDSAMYLCASSHGTSGYYEQYFGPGTRLTVT.

J is TRBJ1-1 and V is TRBV7-9; D call uncertain. V shed 7 bases and J shed 0 bases, with 9 bases lying between them. CDR1 is SEHNR, CDR2 FQNEAQ, per germline (reference sequence). The CDR3 is 13 residues long. The CDR3 DNA is TGTGCCAGCATCAAAACTCTGAACACTGAAGCTTTCTTT. As protein: CASIKTLNTEAFF.

This clonotype appeared a few times. The genes are TRBV6-1 and TRBJ2-3; possibly TRBD1 for D (6 bases). The CDR3 has 15 residues. Between the trimmed V and J ends, which lost 9 bases and 2 bases, there was a span of 18 bases. CDR1 MNHNS and CDR2 SASEGT come from the germline V gene. In DNA, the CDR3 is TGTGCCAGTGAACGCCTCAGGGGACCCACAGATACGCAGTATTTT. Translation: CASERLRGPTDTQYF.

The CDR3 region is CASSLPGLAKNIQYF. The CDR3 DNA sequence: TGTGCCAGCAGCTTACCGGGCTTAGCCAAAAACATTCAGTACTTC. V usage is TRBV5-6 and J usage is TRBJ2-4; the D is unclear. Trimming removed 2 bases at V and 0 bases at J, with 9 bases between. Germline lookup yields CDR1 SGHDT and CDR2 YYEEEE. CDR3 length: 15 residues.

The chain has TRBV20-1 and TRBJ1-5; 12 bases map to TRBD1. J lost 2 bases, V lost 6 bases, and 8 bases had no gene match. CDR1 and CDR2 (germline): DFQATT, SNEGSKA (reference sequence). The CDR3 has 16 amino acids. CDR3 sequence reads: CSATGTGGEGNQPQHF. CDR3 DNA sequence: TGCAGTGCCACCGGGACAGGGGGCGAGGGCAATCAGCCCCAGCATTTT.

The table lists this clonotype with many counts. The chain recombines TRBV20-1 with TRBJ2-3; 10 bases are a match to TRBD2. The CDR3 consists of 14 residues. With 6 bases clipped from V and 0 bases from J, the junction kept 3 bases outside the gene matches. Germline assignment: CDR1 DFQATT and CDR2 SNEGSKA (reference sequence). CDR3 amino acids: CSAWTSGSTDTQYF. As DNA, the CDR3 is TGCAGTGCGTGGACTAGCGGTAGCACAGATACGCAGTATTTT.

This clonotype has just a few counts. One base away lies a much larger clone, so this may be a sequencing read error. The chain couples TRBV12-3 or TRBV12-4 to TRBJ2-2, with 8 bases fitting TRBD1. The CDR3 sequence is 13 residues long. V was clipped by 6 bases and J by 6 bases; unmatched bases: 3. The CDR3 DNA reads as TGTGCCAGCAGCCCGACAGGGGCCGGGGAGCTGTTTTTT. Amino acid sequence: CASSPTGAGELFF.

The chain combines TRBV7-8 with TRBJ2-1; TRBD2 matches at 9 bases. This CDR3 is 13 amino acids long. With 1 base clipped from V and 16 bases from J, the junction kept 8 bases outside the gene matches. Per germline, CDR1 SGHVS and CDR2 FQNEAQ. The CDR3 protein is CASSLDLGTSKFF. CDR3 DNA sequence: TGTGCCAGCAGCTTAGACTTGGGGACTAGCAAATTCTTC. Full variable domain (remainder filled in from reference TRBV7-8 and TRBJ2-1): GAGVSQSPRYKVAKRGQDVALRCDPISGHVSLFWYQQALGQGPEFLTYFQNEAQLDKSGLPSDRFFAERPEGSVSTLKIQRTQQEDSAVYLCASSLDLGTSKFFGPGTRLTVL.

This clonotype occurred many times. The chain joins TRBV7-2 to TRBJ2-3; D not certain. CDR1 is SGHTA, CDR2 FQGNSA, per germline. The CDR3 totals 15 residues. Trimming stripped 0 bases from V and 3 bases from J, with 10 bases between. The CDR3 nucleotides are TGTGCCAGCAGCTTAGCTGGGATCTCTACAGATACGCAGTATTTT. It is translated as CASSLAGISTDTQYF.

This clonotype showed up just a few times. The chain links TRBV12-3 or TRBV12-4 to TRBJ2-2; D is ambiguous. V was clipped by 9 bases and J by 2 bases, with 4 bases between them. The CDR3 length is 11 residues. This CDR3 reads CASYNTGELFF. In nucleotides, the CDR3 is TGTGCCAGTTACAACACCGGGGAGCTGTTTTTT.

This clonotype was counted only a few times. The chain combines TRBV7-8 with TRBJ1-1; D gene unclear. The germline V gene encodes CDR1 SGHVS and CDR2 FQNEAQ. Between the trimmed V and J ends, which lost 0 bases and 5 bases, there was a span of 13 bases. CDR3 length: 15 amino acids. Written as DNA, the CDR3 is TGTGCCAGCAGCTTAGCTTGGTCCGCAGAAACTGAAGCTTTCTTT. It is translated as CASSLAWSAETEAFF.

The chain is built from TRBV7-6 and TRBJ2-2; D gene uncertain. This CDR3 spans 12 amino acids. Trimming pared 5 bases from V and 8 bases from J, leaving 9 bases between. Germline CDR1 is SGHVS and CDR2 is FNYEAQ. As DNA, the CDR3 is TGTGCCAGCAGCCGCTTTGATGGGGAGCTGTTTTTT. This gives the protein CASSRFDGELFF.

The table lists this clonotype with many counts. J is TRBJ1-4 and V is TRBV4-1; D uncertain. CDR1 MGHRA and CDR2 YSYEKL come from the germline V gene. Trimming removed 2 bases from V and 6 bases from J, with 13 bases in between. The CDR3 length is 15 residues. The CDR3 region is CASSQSPHGDEKLFF. In DNA, the CDR3 is TGCGCCAGCAGCCAAAGTCCTCACGGGGATGAAAAACTGTTTTTT.

This chain links TRBV19 with TRBJ2-1; 10 bases match TRBD2. Germline values: CDR1 LNHDA, CDR2 SQIVND (reference sequence). J lost 4 bases, V lost 3 bases, and 6 bases had no gene match. The CDR3 spans 16 residues. CDR3 sequence: CASSIKLAGYYNEQFF. CDR3 DNA: TGTGCCAGTAGTATCAAACTAGCGGGATATTACAATGAGCAGTTCTTC.

The chain is built from TRBV19 and TRBJ2-7; D could derive from TRBD1 or TRBD2 (5 bases each). The CDR3 has 15 residues. V lost 6 bases to trimming and J lost 3 bases, with 18 bases between them. The germline V gene has CDR1 LNHDA and CDR2 SQIVND (reference sequence). The CDR3 nucleotides read TGTGCCAGTAGCCTTGGGACGGATACCTACTACGAGCAGTACTTC. This gives the protein CASSLGTDTYYEQYF. The complete variable domain, with remaining parts taken from reference TRBV19 and TRBJ2-7, reads DGGITQSPKYLFRKEGQNVTLSCEQNLNHDAMYWYRQDPGQGLRLIYYSQIVNDFQKGDIAEGYSVSREKKESFPLTVTSAQKNPTAFYLCASSLGTDTYYEQYFGPGTRLTVT.

The rearrangement uses TRBV4-1 and TRBJ2-7; TRBD1 is a possible D gene (6 bases). V lost 1 base and J lost 1, with 11 bases in between. The CDR3 runs to 15 residues. Germline CDR1 is MGHRA and CDR2 is YSYEKL. The CDR3 region has the DNA TGCGCCAGCAGCCAAGTCGACAGGCCTTCCTACGAGCAGTACTTC. It specifies CASSQVDRPSYEQYF.

This clonotype was seen only a few times. The CDR3 nucleotides are TGTGCCAGCAGTTGGGGATCGGATGAGCAGTTCTTC. This encodes CASSWGSDEQFF. The V call is TRBV12-3 or TRBV12-4, the J call TRBJ2-1; no clear D gene. Trimming took off 4 bases at V and 8 bases at J, with 9 bases between the two ends. The CDR3 loop spans 12 amino acids.

This clonotype was counted only a few times. The rearrangement links TRBV4-1 to TRBJ2-2; 7 positions agree with TRBD2. Losses at the gene ends were 0 bases for V and 9 bases for J; bases not matched to a gene: 10. CDR3 size: 16 residues. CDR1 is MGHRA, CDR2 YSYEKL, per germline. DNA for the CDR3: TGCGCCAGCAGCCAAGATGGGCCCGGGGGGTTTCGGGAGCTGTTTTTT. This codes for CASSQDGPGGFRELFF.